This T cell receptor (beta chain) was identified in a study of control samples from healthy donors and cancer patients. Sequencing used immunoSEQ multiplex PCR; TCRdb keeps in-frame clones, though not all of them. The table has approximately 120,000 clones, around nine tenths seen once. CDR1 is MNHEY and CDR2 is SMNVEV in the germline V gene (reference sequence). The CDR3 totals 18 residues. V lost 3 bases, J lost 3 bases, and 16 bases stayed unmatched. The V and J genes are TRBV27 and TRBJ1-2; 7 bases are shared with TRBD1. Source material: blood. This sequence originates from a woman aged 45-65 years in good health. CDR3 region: CASSFSVQGIKGYYGYTF. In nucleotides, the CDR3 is TGTGCCAGCAGTTTTAGCGTACAGGGGATAAAAGGCTACTATGGCTACACCTTC.